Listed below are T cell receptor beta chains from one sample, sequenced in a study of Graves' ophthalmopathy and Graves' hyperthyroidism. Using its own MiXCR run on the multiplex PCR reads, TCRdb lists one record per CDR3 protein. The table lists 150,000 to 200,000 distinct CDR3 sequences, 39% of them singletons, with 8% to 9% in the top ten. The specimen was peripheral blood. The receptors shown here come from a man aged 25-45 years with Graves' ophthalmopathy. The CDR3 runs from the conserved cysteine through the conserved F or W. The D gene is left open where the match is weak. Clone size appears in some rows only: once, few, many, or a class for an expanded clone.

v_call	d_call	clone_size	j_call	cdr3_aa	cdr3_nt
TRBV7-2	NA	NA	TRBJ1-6	CASSPTDSDNSPLHF	TGTGCCAGCAGTCCCACCGACAGTGACAATTCACCCCTCCACTTT
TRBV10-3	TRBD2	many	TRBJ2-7	CAISAWGTIASEQYF	TGTGCCATCAGTGCGTGGGGGACTATCGCTTCCGAGCAGTACTTC
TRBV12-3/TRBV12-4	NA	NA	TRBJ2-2	CASSPTVNTGELFF	TGTGCCAGCAGTCCGACAGTTAACACCGGGGAGCTGTTTTTT
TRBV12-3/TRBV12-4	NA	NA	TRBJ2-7	CASSLPPSSYEQYF	TGTGCCAGCAGTTTACCCCCAAGCTCCTACGAGCAGTACTTC
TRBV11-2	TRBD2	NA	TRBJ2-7	CASSWASGLPLNEQYF	TGTGCCAGCAGCTGGGCTAGCGGGCTTCCCCTCAACGAGCAGTACTTC
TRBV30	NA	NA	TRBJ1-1	CAWRAENRNTEAFF	TGTGCCTGGAGGGCAGAAAACAGGAACACTGAAGCTTTCTTT
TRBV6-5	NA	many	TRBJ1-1	CASSFGVVGAEAFF	TGTGCCAGCAGTTTTGGAGTGGTAGGAGCTGAAGCTTTCTTT
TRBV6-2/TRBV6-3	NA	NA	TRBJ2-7	CASSWTGEQYF	TGTGCCAGCAGTTGGACTGGAGAGCAGTACTTC
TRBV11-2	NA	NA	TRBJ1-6	CASSLGPSLRSPLHF	TGTGCCAGCAGTTTAGGACCTAGCCTACGATCACCCCTCCACTTT
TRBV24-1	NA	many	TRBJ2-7	CATSDPWEEYF	TGTGCCACCAGTGATCCTTGGGAAGAGTACTTC
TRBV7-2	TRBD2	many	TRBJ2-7	CASSRASGPYEQYF	TGTGCCAGCAGCAGAGCTAGCGGTCCCTACGAGCAGTACTTC
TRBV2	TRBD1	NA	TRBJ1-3	CASMPGTGAGNTIYF	TGTGCCAGTATGCCCGGGACAGGGGCTGGAAACACCATATATTTC
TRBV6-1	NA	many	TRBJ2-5	CASSTVGKTQYF	TGTGCCAGCAGCACCGTTGGCAAGACCCAGTACTTC
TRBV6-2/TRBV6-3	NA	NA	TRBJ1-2	CASSWASWGPEGYTF	TGTGCCAGCAGTTGGGCATCCTGGGGGCCTGAGGGCTACACCTTC
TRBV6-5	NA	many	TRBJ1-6	CASSKLQGVRNSPLHF	TGTGCCAGCAGCAAACTACAGGGTGTTCGTAATTCACCCCTCCACTTT
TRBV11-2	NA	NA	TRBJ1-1	CASSLQDRTSHHPEAFF	TGTGCCAGCAGCTTGCAGGACAGAACCTCTCATCATCCTGAAGCTTTCTTT
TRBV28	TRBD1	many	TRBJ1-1	CASSKPRGQLNTEAFF	TGTGCCAGCAGTAAACCTAGGGGACAGCTGAACACTGAAGCTTTCTTT
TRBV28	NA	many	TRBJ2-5	CASSLDQETQYF	TGTGCCAGCAGTTTAGACCAAGAGACCCAGTACTTC